This T cell receptor (beta chain) was captured in a study of cytomegalovirus exposure and HLA in healthy donors. The wider study: A prior study identified approximately 110 million unique TCR beta sequences from about 200 million T cells. Whole-study findings and limits: In vitro work confirmed that a few CMV-associated chains recognize CMV antigens.

The table lists this clone with a few counts. The antigen remains undetermined. One end of the junction is discordant with germline, which a read error may explain. 60 Vbeta and 13 Jbeta primers were used in PCR. Using immunoSEQ multiplex PCR, the repertoire was profiled, and TCRdb retains in-frame clones only, with some absent. Here the sample spans around 160,000 clones, roughly 80% being singletons. The source material was PBMCs. The receptor was isolated from a woman aged 40-49 years in good health and CMV-seropositive.

The CDR3 loop reads CSSSSLGVDRDYGYTF. The CDR3 nucleotides are TGTTCCAGCAGCTCCCTGGGGGTGGACAGAGACTATGGCTACACCTTC. The chain employs TRBV7-9 and TRBJ1-2; TRBD1 is a possible D gene (6 bases). This CDR3 is built from 16 residues. Germline CDR1 SEHNR, CDR2 FQNEAQ (reference sequence).